Listed below are T cell receptor beta chains from one sample, sequenced in a study of response to subunit inactivated influenza vaccine. Each CDR3 protein gets one entry after TCRdb re-called the RT-PCR reads with MiXCR. The sample lists 500,000 to 600,000 distinct CDR3 sequences, 6.5% to 8% occurring once. This material consisted of PBMCs from blood, taken approximately 25 months after vaccination. These receptors were collected from a man between 50 and 69 years old who received an inactivated influenza vaccine. Both conserved end residues are part of each CDR3. The order of the fields is V gene, clone size, D gene, J gene, CDR3 DNA, CDR3 protein. D genes are given only for firm matches. Clone size is not always given. Where it is, it says once, few, many or a class for expanded clones.

v_call: TRBV6-5
clone_size: few
d_call: -
j_call: TRBJ1-2
cdr3_nt: TGTGCCAGCAGTTACTCGAAGGGGCTCCTAGGTTCGAACTATGGCTACACCTTC
cdr3_aa: CASSYSKGLLGSNYGYTF

v_call: TRBV5-1
clone_size: many
d_call: -
j_call: TRBJ2-7
cdr3_nt: TGCGCCAGCAGCTCTACAGGGCTTAGTTCGGAGCAGTACTTC
cdr3_aa: CASSSTGLSSEQYF

v_call: TRBV20-1
clone_size: -
d_call: -
j_call: TRBJ1-2
cdr3_nt: TGCAGTGCGCAGGTGGCAGGGCGCGGCTACACCTTC
cdr3_aa: CSAQVAGRGYTF

v_call: TRBV6-1
clone_size: -
d_call: -
j_call: TRBJ2-7
cdr3_nt: TGTGCCAGCCGGGGGTTACCACAATATGGGTACGAGCAGTACTTC
cdr3_aa: CASRGLPQYGYEQYF

v_call: TRBV24-1
clone_size: few
d_call: TRBD2
j_call: TRBJ2-3
cdr3_nt: TGTGCCACCAGTGACCCCGGGGGGTCAAGCACAGATACGCAGTATTTT
cdr3_aa: CATSDPGGSSTDTQYF

v_call: TRBV6-1
clone_size: -
d_call: -
j_call: TRBJ2-7
cdr3_nt: TGTGCCAGCAATGGTCGACATCCGGCGTACGAGCAGTACTTC
cdr3_aa: CASNGRHPAYEQYF

v_call: TRBV11-1
clone_size: -
d_call: -
j_call: TRBJ2-1
cdr3_nt: TGTGCCAGCAGCTTAGAGGACTTCAGCTCCTACAATGAGCAGTTCTTC
cdr3_aa: CASSLEDFSSYNEQFF

v_call: TRBV30
clone_size: few
d_call: TRBD2
j_call: TRBJ2-2
cdr3_nt: TGTGCCTGGACCGGGACTAGCGGGAGACTCACCGGGGAGCTGTTTTTT
cdr3_aa: CAWTGTSGRLTGELFF

v_call: TRBV12-3/TRBV12-4
clone_size: few
d_call: -
j_call: TRBJ2-2
cdr3_nt: TGTGCCAGCAGCCCTAGCAAGAACACCGGGGAGCTGTTTTTT
cdr3_aa: CASSPSKNTGELFF

v_call: TRBV4-2
clone_size: few
d_call: TRBD1
j_call: TRBJ2-4
cdr3_nt: TGTGCCAGCAGCTCGACAGGGATGTTAGCCAAAAACATTCAGTACTTC
cdr3_aa: CASSSTGMLAKNIQYF

v_call: TRBV3-1
clone_size: many
d_call: -
j_call: TRBJ2-7
cdr3_nt: TGTGCCAGCAGCCAGGCCCGAGCCGAGCAGTACTTC
cdr3_aa: CASSQARAEQYF

v_call: TRBV3-1
clone_size: many
d_call: TRBD1
j_call: TRBJ1-6
cdr3_nt: TGTGCCAGCAGCCTAGGACAGGGAGTAGGTTCACCCCTCCACTTT
cdr3_aa: CASSLGQGVGSPLHF

v_call: TRBV4-2
clone_size: many
d_call: -
j_call: TRBJ2-5
cdr3_nt: TGTGCCAGCAGCCAAGACCAAGAGACCCAGTACTTC
cdr3_aa: CASSQDQETQYF

v_call: TRBV6-1
clone_size: -
d_call: TRBD2
j_call: TRBJ2-3
cdr3_nt: TGTGCCAGCAACGAACTAGCGGGAGCAACAGATACGCAGTATTTT
cdr3_aa: CASNELAGATDTQYF

v_call: TRBV7-9
clone_size: many
d_call: -
j_call: TRBJ1-5
cdr3_nt: -
cdr3_aa: CASSTSGNQPQHF

v_call: TRBV7-2
clone_size: many
d_call: -
j_call: TRBJ2-3
cdr3_nt: TGTGCCAGCAGGATAAGCACAGATACGCAGTATTTT
cdr3_aa: CASRISTDTQYF

v_call: TRBV6-5
clone_size: many
d_call: TRBD2
j_call: TRBJ2-3
cdr3_nt: TGTGCCAGCAGTTACAGGCGGGAGGGCACAGATACGCAGTATTTT
cdr3_aa: CASSYRREGTDTQYF

v_call: TRBV29-1
clone_size: many
d_call: -
j_call: TRBJ2-1
cdr3_nt: TGCAGCGCAACAGGTGCCGGTGGGAATGAGCAGTTCTTC
cdr3_aa: CSATGAGGNEQFF

v_call: TRBV27
clone_size: many
d_call: TRBD1
j_call: TRBJ2-7
cdr3_nt: TGTGCCAGCAGTTTAAACCCAGGGGGCGAGCAGTACTTC
cdr3_aa: CASSLNPGGEQYF

v_call: TRBV7-2
clone_size: -
d_call: TRBD2
j_call: TRBJ2-3
cdr3_nt: TGTGCCAGCGGTCCCGGGGGGGCTAGCACAGATACGCAGTATTTT
cdr3_aa: CASGPGGASTDTQYF

v_call: TRBV5-6
clone_size: few
d_call: -
j_call: TRBJ2-5
cdr3_nt: TGTGCCAGCAGCTTGGTAGCGAGGGAAGGGACCCAGTACTTC
cdr3_aa: CASSLVAREGTQYF

v_call: TRBV20-1
clone_size: few
d_call: -
j_call: TRBJ1-4
cdr3_nt: TGCAGTGCTAGAGATTCAGTTTACGGGGATGAAAAACTGTTTTTT
cdr3_aa: CSARDSVYGDEKLFF